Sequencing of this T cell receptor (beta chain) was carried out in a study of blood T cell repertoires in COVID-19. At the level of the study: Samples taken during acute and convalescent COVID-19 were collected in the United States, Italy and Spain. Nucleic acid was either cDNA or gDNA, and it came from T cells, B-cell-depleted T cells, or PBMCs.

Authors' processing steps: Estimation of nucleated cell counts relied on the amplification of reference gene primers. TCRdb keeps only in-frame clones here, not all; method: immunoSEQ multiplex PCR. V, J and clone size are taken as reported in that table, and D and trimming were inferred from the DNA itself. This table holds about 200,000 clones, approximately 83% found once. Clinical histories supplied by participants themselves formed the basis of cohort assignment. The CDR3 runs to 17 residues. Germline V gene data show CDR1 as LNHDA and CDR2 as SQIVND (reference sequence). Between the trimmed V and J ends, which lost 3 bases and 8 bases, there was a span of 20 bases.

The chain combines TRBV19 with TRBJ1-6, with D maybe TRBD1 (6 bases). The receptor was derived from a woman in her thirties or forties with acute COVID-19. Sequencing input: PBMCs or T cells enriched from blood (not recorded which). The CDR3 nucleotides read TGTGCCAGTAGTATGGGGGTCGCAGGGGTTAGTGATTCACCCCTCCACTTT. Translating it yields CASSMGVAGVSDSPLHF.